The 9 T cell receptor beta chains reported below all come from one sample, sequenced in a study of T cell responses to AZD1222 COVID-19 vaccine. TCRdb's table, derived via immunoSEQ multiplex PCR, lists solely in-frame clones and lacks some. The sample records fewer than 110,000 clones, about 93% being singletons. The input for sequencing was peripheral blood, taken 28 days after the second AZD1222 dose. Source of these receptors: an adult who received the AZD1222 COVID-19 vaccine.

J is TRBJ2-7 and V is TRBV6-6; 9 nucleotides align to TRBD2. The CDR3 runs to 16 residues. V gave up 6 bases and J gave up 0 bases; unmatched junction bases: 9. Looked up from germline, CDR1 is MNHNY and CDR2 is SVGAGI (reference sequence). The CDR3 DNA sequence: TGTGCCAGCAGCCGACTCAGCGGGGGGCTCTCCTACGAGCAGTACTTC. This codes for CASSRLSGGLSYEQYF.

The chain employs TRBV4-1 and TRBJ2-7, with TRBD1 as a possible D gene (6 bases). CDR1 MGHRA and CDR2 YSYEKL come from the germline V gene. The ends were cut back, 0 bases at V and 0 bases at J, with 12 bases in the middle. This CDR3 spans 16 amino acids. CDR3 DNA sequence: TGCGCCAGCAGCCAAGATCTTTGGACAGACTCCTACGAGCAGTACTTC. It encodes CASSQDLWTDSYEQYF.

This chain uses TRBV11-2 with TRBJ2-1; the match to TRBD1 covers 7 bases. CDR1 is SGHAT, CDR2 FQNNGV, per germline. V trimming: 5 bases; J trimming: 3 bases; junction bases outside the gene matches: 4. This CDR3 spans 14 amino acids. The CDR3 DNA reads as TGTGCCAGCAGCACCGGGACAGACTACAATGAGCAGTTCTTC. Translated: CASSTGTDYNEQFF.

A single count supports this clone. The chain links TRBV7-9 to TRBJ2-1; D remains unclear. CDR3 size: 15 residues. Trimming pared 1 base from V and 0 bases from J, leaving 7 bases between. Germline CDR1 and CDR2: SEHNR and FQNEAQ (reference sequence). The CDR3 bases are TGTGCCAGCAGCTTAGGGAGTCCCTCCTACAATGAGCAGTTCTTC. This translates into CASSLGSPSYNEQFF.

The chain couples TRBV29-1 to TRBJ2-7, with TRBD2 identical over 8 bases. With 5 bases clipped from V and 2 bases from J, the junction kept 5 bases outside the gene matches. CDR1 SQVTM and CDR2 ANQGSEA come from the germline V gene. The CDR3 is 13 residues long. CDR3 loop: CSVKAGAPYEQYF. The CDR3 coding sequence is TGCAGCGTTAAAGCGGGGGCCCCCTACGAGCAGTACTTC.

This rearrangement joins TRBV2 to TRBJ2-1, with D tentatively TRBD2 (5 bases). This CDR3 comprises 18 residues. The germline gives CDR1 SNHLY, CDR2 FYNNEI. Between the trimmed V and J ends, which lost 11 bases and 2 bases, there was a span of 28 bases. CDR3 sequence: CASHHWTGISRAYNEQFF. CDR3 bases: TGTGCCTCTCACCACTGGACGGGGATTAGTAGAGCCTACAATGAGCAGTTCTTC.

The V call is TRBV11-2, the J call TRBJ1-1, with D perhaps TRBD1 (6 bases). Trimming shortened V by 4 bases and J by 8 bases, and 14 bases separated the two germline ends. This CDR3 region has 13 residues. Per the germline V gene, CDR1 is SGHAT and CDR2 is FQNNGV. The CDR3 DNA sequence: TGTGCCAGCAGCTCCGGATGGGGGGGCGAAGCTTTCTTT. Its translation: CASSSGWGGEAFF.

This chain's CDR3 is CASSLGLTSNQPQHF. In nucleotides, the CDR3 is TGTGCCAGCAGCTTAGGGTTAACTAGCAATCAGCCCCAGCATTTT. V and J are TRBV7-9 and TRBJ1-5; D not resolved. Trimming took 1 base from V and 0 from J, leaving 7 bases between them. Germline CDR1 and CDR2: SEHNR and FQNEAQ (reference sequence). The CDR3 consists of 15 residues.

The chain is built from TRBV5-1 and TRBJ1-1; 9 bases are a match to TRBD1. V lost 4 bases, J lost 4 bases, and 8 bases stayed unmatched. This CDR3 comprises 15 residues. CDR1 and CDR2 from the germline V gene are SGHRS and YFSETQ. The CDR3: CASSPTGGPSTEAFF. DNA of the CDR3: TGCGCCAGCAGCCCAACAGGGGGCCCGAGCACTGAAGCTTTCTTT.